This T cell receptor (beta chain) emerged from a study of blood T cell repertoires in COVID-19. Here immunoSEQ multiplex PCR was the method, and the copy in TCRdb shows in-frame clones only, minus some. This sample has about 130,000 clones; about 80% occur once, and the top ten carry about 10%. This TCR came from a human donor in a cohort sampled during active COVID-19. Source material: peripheral blood.

CDR3 amino acids: CASSFSPDPGQGWSNQPQHF. DNA of the CDR3: TGTGCCAGCAGCTTTTCTCCCGATCCGGGACAGGGCTGGAGCAATCAGCCCCAGCATTTT. This rearrangement joins TRBV7-8 to TRBJ1-5; 9 nucleotides match TRBD1. The CDR3 is 20 amino acids. V dropped 3 bases and J dropped 1; count of bases not matched to a gene: 16. Looked up from germline, CDR1 is SGHVS and CDR2 is FQNEAQ.